The sequence of this T cell receptor (beta chain) was determined in a study of cytotoxic CD8 clonotypes in ibrutinib-treated CLL. Study-wide background: Mean values per sample were a few hundred thousand productive templates and tens of thousands of productive rearrangements.

V was trimmed by 3 bases and J by 3 bases, leaving 9 bases between them. This CDR3 region has 14 residues. Per germline, CDR1 MNHNS and CDR2 SASEGT. The targeted sequencing depth was 1 in 200,000 to 1 in 1 million T cells. Clones were read by immunoSEQ multiplex PCR, and TCRdb kept only the in-frame ones, dropping some. The sample carries about 130,000 clones, 80% to 90% recorded once. Study-wide results and limits: At the start, clonality exceeded age-matched healthy donors and followed circulating CD8+ T-cell counts.

The table lists this clone with a few counts. Its antigen is still unknown. The TCR was taken from a human donor with chronic lymphocytic leukemia. The chain is built from TRBV6-1 and TRBJ1-5, with unresolved D. The sequencing here drew on PBMCs, taken after 24 months of ibrutinib treatment. The CDR3: CASSDNGINQPQHF. CDR3 nucleotide sequence: TGTGCCAGCAGTGACAATGGGATCAATCAGCCCCAGCATTTT.